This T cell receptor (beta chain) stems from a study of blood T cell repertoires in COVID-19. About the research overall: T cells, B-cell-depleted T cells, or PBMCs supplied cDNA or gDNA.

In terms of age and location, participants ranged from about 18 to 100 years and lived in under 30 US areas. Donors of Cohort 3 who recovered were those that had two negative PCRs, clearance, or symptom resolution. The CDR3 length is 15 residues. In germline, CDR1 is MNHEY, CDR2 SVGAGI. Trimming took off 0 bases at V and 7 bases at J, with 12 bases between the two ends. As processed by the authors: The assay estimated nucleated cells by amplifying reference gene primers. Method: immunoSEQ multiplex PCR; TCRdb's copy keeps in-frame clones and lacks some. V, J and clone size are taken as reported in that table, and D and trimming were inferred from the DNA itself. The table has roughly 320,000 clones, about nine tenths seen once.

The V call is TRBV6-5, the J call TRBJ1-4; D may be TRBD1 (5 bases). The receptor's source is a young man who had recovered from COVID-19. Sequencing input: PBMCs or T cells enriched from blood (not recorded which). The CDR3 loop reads CASSYSQGVSEKLFF. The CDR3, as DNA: TGTGCCAGCAGTTACTCTCAGGGTGTCAGTGAAAAACTGTTTTTT.